This T cell receptor (beta chain) emerged from a study of T-cell reconstitution after alpha-beta-depleted transplantation in children. CDR1 is MNHNS and CDR2 is SASEGT in the germline V gene. Trimming cost V 1 base and J 5 bases, with 11 bases left between them. CDR3 size: 14 residues. Unique molecular identifiers were used to barcode this TCRbeta library. TCRdb independently ran MiXCR on the PCR reads; one entry per CDR3 protein. The table has 400,000 to 500,000 distinct CDR3 sequences, about 11% seen once. This clonotype appeared a few times. The source material was PBMCs from the stem cell graft donor, sampled from the stem cell graft. The clonotype originates from a human donor who donated a stem cell graft to a child with acute myeloid leukemia. V is TRBV6-1 and J is TRBJ1-2, with D uncertain. The CDR3 is CASSEGTDGYGYTF. The CDR3, as DNA: TGTGCCAGCAGTGAAGGCACTGACGGGTATGGCTACACCTTC.